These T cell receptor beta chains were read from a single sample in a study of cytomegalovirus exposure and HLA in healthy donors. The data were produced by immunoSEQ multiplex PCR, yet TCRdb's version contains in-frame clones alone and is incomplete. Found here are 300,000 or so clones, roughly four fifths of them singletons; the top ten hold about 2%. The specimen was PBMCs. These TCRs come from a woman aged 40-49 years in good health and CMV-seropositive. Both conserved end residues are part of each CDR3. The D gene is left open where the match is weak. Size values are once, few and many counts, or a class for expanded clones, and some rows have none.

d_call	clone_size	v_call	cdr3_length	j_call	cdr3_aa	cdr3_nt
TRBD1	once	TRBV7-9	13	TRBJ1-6	CASRTTGNSPLHF	TGTGCCAGCAGAACGACAGGGAATTCACCCCTCCACTTT
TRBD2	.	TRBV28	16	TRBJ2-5	CASSPGTSTYSETQYF	TGTGCCAGCAGTCCGGGGACTAGCACGTATTCAGAGACCCAGTACTTC
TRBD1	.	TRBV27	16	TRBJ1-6	CASSSLSTGANSPLHF	TGTGCCAGCAGTTCCCTCTCGACAGGGGCTAATTCACCCCTCCACTTT
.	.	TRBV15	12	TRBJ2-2	CATSTYTGELLF	TGTGCCACCAGCACCTACACCGGGGAGCTGCTTTTT
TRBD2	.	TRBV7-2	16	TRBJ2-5	CASSSKGTSGPGTQYF	TGTGCCAGCAGCTCTAAAGGGACTAGCGGGCCTGGTACCCAGTACTTC
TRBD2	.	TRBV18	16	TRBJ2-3	CASSPFSSGSTDTQYF	TGTGCCAGCTCACCATTCTCTAGCGGGAGCACAGATACGCAGTATTTT
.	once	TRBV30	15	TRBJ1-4	CAWIWGGNVSEKLFF	TGTGCCTGGATTTGGGGGGGGAATGTATCTGAAAAACTGTTTTTT
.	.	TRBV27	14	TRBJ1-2	CASSSLTGLYGYTF	TGTGCCAGCAGTTCCTTAACAGGGCTCTATGGCTACACCTTC
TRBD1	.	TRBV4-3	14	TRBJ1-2	CASSPTGGFNGYTF	TGCGCCAGCAGCCCGACAGGGGGCTTTAATGGCTACACCTTC
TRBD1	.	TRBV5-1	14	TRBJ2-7	CASSFSGGPYEQYF	TGCGCCAGCAGCTTCTCAGGGGGCCCCTACGAGCAGTACTTC
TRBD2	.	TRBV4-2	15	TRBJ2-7	CASSQEGGRAEEQYF	TGTGCCAGCAGCCAAGAGGGCGGGAGGGCCGAAGAGCAGTACTTC
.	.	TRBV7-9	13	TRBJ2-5	CASSPGLEETQYF	TGTGCCAGCAGCCCGGGACTCGAGGAGACCCAGTACTTC
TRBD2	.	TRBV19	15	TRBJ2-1	CASSSGTSAQAGQFF	TGTGCCAGTAGCTCCGGGACTAGCGCCCAGGCAGGGCAGTTCTTC
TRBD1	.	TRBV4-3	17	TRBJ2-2	CASSQATGGVSSGELFF	TGCGCCAGCAGCCAAGCAACAGGGGGCGTAAGTTCCGGGGAGCTGTTTTTT
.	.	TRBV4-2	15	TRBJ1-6	CASSQDNGRASPLHF	TGTGCCAGCAGCCAAGATAACGGGCGGGCTTCACCCCTCCACTTT
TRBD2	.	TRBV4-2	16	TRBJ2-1	CASSQVLAGSYNEQFF	TGTGCCAGCAGCCAAGTCCTAGCGGGATCCTACAATGAGCAGTTCTTC
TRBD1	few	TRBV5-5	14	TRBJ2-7	CASSLVPGGYEQYF	TGTGCCAGCAGCTTGGTTCCAGGGGGCTACGAGCAGTACTTC
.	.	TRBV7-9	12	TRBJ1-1	CVIRGMNTEAFF	TGTGTAATCCGGGGGATGAACACTGAAGCTTTCTTT
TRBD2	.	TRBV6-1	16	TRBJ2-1	CASSEGTRAHFDEQFF	TGTGCCAGCAGTGAAGGGACTAGAGCCCACTTCGATGAGCAGTTCTTC
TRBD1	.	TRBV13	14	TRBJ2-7	CASSSRQGASEQYF	TGTGCCAGCAGCTCCCGACAGGGGGCGAGTGAGCAGTACTTC
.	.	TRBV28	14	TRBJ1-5	CASSPTPTGQPQHF	TGTGCCAGCAGTCCCACCCCGACAGGACAGCCCCAGCATTTT
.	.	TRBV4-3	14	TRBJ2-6	CASSQDTATNVLTF	TGCGCCAGCAGCCAAGATACCGCGACCAACGTCCTGACTTTC
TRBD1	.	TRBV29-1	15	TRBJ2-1	CSVTGAHFSYNEQFF	TGCAGCGTTACAGGGGCCCATTTCTCCTACAATGAGCAGTTCTTC
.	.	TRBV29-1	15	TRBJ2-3	CSVRVLKSGTDTQYF	TGCAGCGTTAGGGTCCTCAAATCGGGGACAGATACGCAGTATTTT
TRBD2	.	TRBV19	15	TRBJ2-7	CASSTTSGSVYEQYF	TGTGCCAGTAGCACGACTAGCGGCTCGGTATACGAGCAGTACTTC
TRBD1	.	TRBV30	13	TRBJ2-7	CASSRDRGYEQYF	TGTGCCTCCTCCCGGGACAGGGGATACGAGCAGTACTTC
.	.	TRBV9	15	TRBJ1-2	CASSVGGGLSYGYTF	TGTGCCAGCAGCGTAGGGGGGGGATTATCCTATGGCTACACCTTC
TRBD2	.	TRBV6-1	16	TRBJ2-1	CASSAAGLMSYNEQFF	TGTGCCAGCAGTGCCGCGGGACTAATGTCCTACAATGAGCAGTTCTTC
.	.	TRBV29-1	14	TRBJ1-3	CSVSDISSGNTIYF	TGCAGCGTTTCCGACATTTCCTCTGGAAACACCATATATTTT
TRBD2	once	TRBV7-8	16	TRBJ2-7	CASSLRTSGTSYEQYF	TGTGCCAGCAGCTTAAGGACTAGCGGGACATCCTACGAGCAGTACTTC
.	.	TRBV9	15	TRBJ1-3	CASSPLGGDGNTIYF	TGTGCCAGCAGCCCCCTCGGTGGTGATGGAAACACCATATATTTT
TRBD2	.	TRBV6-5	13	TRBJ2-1	CASKKTSGNEQFF	TGTGCCAGCAAAAAGACTAGCGGTAATGAGCAGTTCTTC
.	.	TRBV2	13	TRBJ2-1	CASRDYGYNEQFF	TGTGCCAGCAGAGATTACGGCTACAATGAGCAGTTCTTC
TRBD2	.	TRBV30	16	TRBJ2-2	CAWSVLGGSYTGELFF	TGTGCCTGGAGTGTACTGGGAGGGAGCTACACCGGGGAGCTGTTTTTT
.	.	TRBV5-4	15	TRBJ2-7	CASSKGLGSDVEQYF	TGTGCCAGCAGCAAAGGACTGGGATCTGATGTGGAGCAGTACTTC
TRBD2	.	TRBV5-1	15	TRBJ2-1	CASSSSGVKGNEQFF	TGCGCCAGCAGCTCTAGCGGAGTAAAGGGCAATGAGCAGTTCTTC
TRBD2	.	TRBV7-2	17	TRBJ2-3	CASSLALSPGRVDTQYF	TGTGCCAGCAGCTTAGCGCTGTCTCCCGGGAGGGTAGATACGCAGTATTTT
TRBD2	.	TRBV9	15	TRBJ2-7	CASSVEAGGSYEQYF	TGTGCCAGCAGCGTAGAGGCGGGAGGTAGTTACGAGCAGTACTTC
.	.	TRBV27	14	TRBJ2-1	CASSSLVPVNEQFF	TGTGCCAGCAGTTCACTTGTTCCGGTCAATGAGCAGTTCTTC
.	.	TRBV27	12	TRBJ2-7	CASSFPSRCKYF	TGTGCCAGCAGTTTCCCCAGCAGGTGTAAGTACTTC
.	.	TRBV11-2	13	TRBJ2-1	CASSFSSYNEQFF	TGTGCCAGCAGCTTTAGCTCCTACAATGAGCAGTTCTTC
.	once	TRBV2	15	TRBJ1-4	CASSEQGGGGEKLFF	TGTGCCAGCAGTGAACAGGGAGGAGGCGGTGAAAAACTGTTTTTT
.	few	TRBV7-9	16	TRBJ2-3	CASSNEGGKGADTQYF	TGTGCCAGCAGCAACGAAGGCGGGAAAGGAGCAGATACGCAGTATTTT
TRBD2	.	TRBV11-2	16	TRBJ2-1	CASSLVGLAGYNEQFF	TGTGCCAGCAGCTTAGTGGGTCTAGCGGGATACAATGAGCAGTTCTTC
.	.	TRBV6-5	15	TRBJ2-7	CASSYGNYPHYEQYF	TGTGCCAGCAGTTACGGAAACTACCCCCACTACGAGCAGTACTTC
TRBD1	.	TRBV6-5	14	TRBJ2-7	CASRRGQLTYEQYF	TGTGCCAGCAGACGGGGACAGCTAACCTACGAGCAGTACTTC
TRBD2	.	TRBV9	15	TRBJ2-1	CASSATGTRSDEQFF	TGTGCCAGCAGCGCTACCGGGACTAGATCGGATGAGCAGTTCTTC
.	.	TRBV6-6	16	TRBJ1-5	CASSRGGMRGNQPQHF	TGTGCCAGCAGCCGGGGGGGGATGAGAGGCAATCAGCCCCAGCATTTT
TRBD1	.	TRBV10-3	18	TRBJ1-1	CAISSTSGTGVSNTEAFF	TGTGCCATCAGCTCCACCTCCGGGACAGGGGTGAGTAACACTGAAGCTTTCTTT
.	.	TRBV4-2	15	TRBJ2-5	CASSQEIGDQETQYF	TGTGCCAGCAGCCAAGAAATCGGGGATCAAGAGACCCAGTACTTC
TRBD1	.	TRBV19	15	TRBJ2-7	CASSRPGQQTYEQYF	TGTGCCAGTAGTCGACCGGGACAGCAAACCTACGAGCAGTACTTC
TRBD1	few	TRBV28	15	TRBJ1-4	CASSLGTGGNEKLFF	TGTGCCAGCAGTTTAGGGACAGGGGGAAATGAAAAACTGTTTTTT
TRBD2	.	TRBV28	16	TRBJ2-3	CASSSIAGGPEDTQYF	TGTGCCAGCAGTTCAATAGCGGGAGGGCCAGAGGATACGCAGTATTTT
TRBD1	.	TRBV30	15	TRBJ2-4	CAWRGTGLWKNSQYF	TGTGCCTGGCGCGGGACAGGATTGTGGAAAAACAGTCAGTACTTC
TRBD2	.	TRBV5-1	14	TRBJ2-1	CASSLPAGGNEQFF	TGCGCCAGCAGCTTGCCAGCGGGAGGCAATGAGCAGTTCTTC